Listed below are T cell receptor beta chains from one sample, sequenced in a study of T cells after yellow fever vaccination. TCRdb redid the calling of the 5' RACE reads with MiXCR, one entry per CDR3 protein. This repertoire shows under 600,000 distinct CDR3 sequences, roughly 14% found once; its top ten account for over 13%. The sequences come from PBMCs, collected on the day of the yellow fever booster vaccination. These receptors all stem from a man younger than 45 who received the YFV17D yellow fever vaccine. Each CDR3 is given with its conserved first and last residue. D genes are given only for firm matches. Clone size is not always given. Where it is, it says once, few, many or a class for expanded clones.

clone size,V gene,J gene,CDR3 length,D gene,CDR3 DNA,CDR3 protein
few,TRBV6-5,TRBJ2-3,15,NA,TGTGCCAGCAGTTACCCGGGGGAACGCACAGATACGCAGTATTTT,CASSYPGERTDTQYF
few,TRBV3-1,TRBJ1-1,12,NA,TGTGCCAGCAGCCAGGGCAGGGAGGGAGCTTTCTTT,CASSQGREGAFF
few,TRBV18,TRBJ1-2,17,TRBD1,TGTGCCAGCTCATCCTATGTTTCCGGGACAGGGGGCAAAGGCTACACCTTC,CASSSYVSGTGGKGYTF
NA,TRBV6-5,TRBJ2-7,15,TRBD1,TGTGCCAGCAGTTCTCCGGGACAGGGTGTGTACGAGCAGTACTTC,CASSSPGQGVYEQYF
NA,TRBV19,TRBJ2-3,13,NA,TGTGCCAGTAGTATAGATCGAAGCAGGGCGCAGTATTTT,CASSIDRSRAQYF
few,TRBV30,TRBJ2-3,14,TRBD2,TGTGCCTGGAACCGACTAGCGGGAGTGGATACGCAGTATTTT,CAWNRLAGVDTQYF
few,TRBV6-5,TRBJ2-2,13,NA,TGTGCCAGCAGTTACTCCGGGGTCGGGGAGCTGTTTTTT,CASSYSGVGELFF
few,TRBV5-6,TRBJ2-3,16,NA,TGTGCCAGCAGCCGTCGACAGGTGCCCAGCACAGATACGCAGTATTTT,CASSRRQVPSTDTQYF
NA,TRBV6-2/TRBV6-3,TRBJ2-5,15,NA,TGTGCCAGCAGTGCACAGGGTGGGGGCCAAGAGACCCAGTACTTC,CASSAQGGGQETQYF
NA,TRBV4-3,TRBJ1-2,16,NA,TGCGCCAGCAGCCAAGAGGTTAGGGATTGGGGCTATGGCTACACCTTC,CASSQEVRDWGYGYTF
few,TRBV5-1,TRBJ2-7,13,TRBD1,TGCGCCAGCAGAGAACCGGGACAGGGCGAGCAGTACTTC,CASREPGQGEQYF
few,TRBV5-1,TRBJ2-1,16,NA,TGCGCCAGCAGCTTGTACCCCCGTCGCCTTTACAATGAGCAGTTCTTC,CASSLYPRRLYNEQFF
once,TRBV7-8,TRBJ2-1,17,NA,TGTGCCAGCAGCTTAGCTCGAAGGCGGAACTTTTACAATGAGCAGTTCTTC,CASSLARRRNFYNEQFF
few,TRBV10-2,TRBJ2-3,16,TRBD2,TGCGCCAGCATAGGAGGCCTAGCGGAGCTCACAGATACGCAGTATTTT,CASIGGLAELTDTQYF
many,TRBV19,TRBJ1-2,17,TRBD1,TGTGCCACCCACGGACGATCCGGGACAGAGTTCGACTATGGCTACACCTTC,CATHGRSGTEFDYGYTF
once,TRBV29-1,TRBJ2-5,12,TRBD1,TGCAGCGTGGGGACAGTAAAAGAGACCCAGTACTTC,CSVGTVKETQYF
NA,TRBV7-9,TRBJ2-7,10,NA,TGTGCCAGCACCCTCTACGAGCAGTACTTC,CASTLYEQYF
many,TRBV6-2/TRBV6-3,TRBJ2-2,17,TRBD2,TGTGCCAGCAGTACCCTGGCGAGCGGGAGGGGAAGCGGGGAGCTGTTTTTT,CASSTLASGRGSGELFF
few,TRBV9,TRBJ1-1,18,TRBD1,TGTGCCAGCAGCTCCTACAGGGGGCGCGAGACTGGTTTGACTGAAGCTTTCTTT,CASSSYRGRETGLTEAFF
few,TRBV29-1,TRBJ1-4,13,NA,TGCAGCGTAGCCGGGGCAACTAATGAAAAACTGTTTTTT,CSVAGATNEKLFF
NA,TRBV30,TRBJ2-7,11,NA,TGTGCCTGGAGGGCGAGCTACGAGCAGTACTTC,CAWRASYEQYF
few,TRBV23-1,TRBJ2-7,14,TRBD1,TGCGCCACCGCCCCGGGACAGGGGACCTACGAGCAGTACTTC,CATAPGQGTYEQYF
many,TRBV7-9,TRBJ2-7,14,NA,TGTGCCAGCAGCTTGGGATCGGGATCTTACGAGCAGTACTTC,CASSLGSGSYEQYF
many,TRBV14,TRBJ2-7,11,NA,TGTGCCAGCAGCACGGGACCGCGCCTGAACTTC,CASSTGPRLNF
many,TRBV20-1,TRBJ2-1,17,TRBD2,TGCAGTGCTCCAGACTTTCAGACTAGCGGGAAGGGCAATGAGCAGTTCTTC,CSAPDFQTSGKGNEQFF
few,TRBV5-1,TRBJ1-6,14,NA,TGCGCCAGCAGCCCTGACATGCTTAATTCACCCCTCCACTTT,CASSPDMLNSPLHF
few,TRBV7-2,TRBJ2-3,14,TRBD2,TGTGCCAGCAGAAACGGACTAGCGTCAGATACGCAGTATTTT,CASRNGLASDTQYF
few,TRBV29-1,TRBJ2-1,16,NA,TGCAGCGTTGATGGCCCCCCGTGGACGAGTTACAATGAGCAGTTCTTC,CSVDGPPWTSYNEQFF
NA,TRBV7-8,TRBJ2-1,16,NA,TGTGCCAGCAGCCCTAGGGGAGGGGGTAATTACAATGAGCAGTTCTTC,CASSPRGGGNYNEQFF
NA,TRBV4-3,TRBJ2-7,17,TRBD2,TGCGCCAGCACCCTAACTCAGCGGGGGGCCTCTCATTACGAGCAGTACTTC,CASTLTQRGASHYEQYF
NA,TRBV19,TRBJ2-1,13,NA,TGTGCCAGTAGTATCGACATCTCTACTGAGCAGTTCTTC,CASSIDISTEQFF
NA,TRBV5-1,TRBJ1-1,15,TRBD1,TGCGCCAGCAGCTGGGGACAGGGTACGGTCACTGAAGCTTTCTTT,CASSWGQGTVTEAFF
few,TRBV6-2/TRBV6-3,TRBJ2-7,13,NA,TGTGCCAGTCACGGCCGGAGAACGCGCGAGCAGTACTTC,CASHGRRTREQYF
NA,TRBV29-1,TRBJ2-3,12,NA,TGCAGCGTGGTCCCGGGCGGGAATACGCAGTATTTT,CSVVPGGNTQYF
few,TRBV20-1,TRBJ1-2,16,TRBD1,TGCAGTGCTAGAGATAGCTTGGACAGGGAGCGCTATGGCTACACCTTC,CSARDSLDRERYGYTF
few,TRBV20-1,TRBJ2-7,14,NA,TGCAGTGCTGCCCCCGTCAGGGACTCCTACGAGCAGTACTTC,CSAAPVRDSYEQYF
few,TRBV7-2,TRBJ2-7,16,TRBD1,TGTGCCAGCAGCTTAGTGGCAGGGGGTCGAGGTTACGAGCAGTACTTC,CASSLVAGGRGYEQYF
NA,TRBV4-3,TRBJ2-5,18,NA,TGCGCCAGCAGCCCCCGAGTGCTAGGAGCGGAAGCTAAAGAGACCCAGTACTTC,CASSPRVLGAEAKETQYF
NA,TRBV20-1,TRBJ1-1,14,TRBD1,TGCAGTGCTAGACTAGGACAGGGGGTATTTGAAGCTTTCTTT,CSARLGQGVFEAFF
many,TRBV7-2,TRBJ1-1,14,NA,TGTGCCAGCAGCCTTAATACAGGGAGGACTGAAGCTTTCTTT,CASSLNTGRTEAFF
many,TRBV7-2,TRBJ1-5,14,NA,TGTGCCAGCAGCTTAACCCAGGGCGGACAGCCCCAGCATTTT,CASSLTQGGQPQHF
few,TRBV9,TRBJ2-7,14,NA,TGTGCCAGCAGCGTAGCCTCGGGCGGCTACGAGCAGTACTTC,CASSVASGGYEQYF